These T cell receptor beta chains were read from a single sample in a study of CD8 T cells in Susac syndrome. TCRdb called the immunoSEQ multiplex PCR reads again in MiXCR, with one record for every CDR3 protein. Among about 200,000 distinct CDR3 sequences listed, roughly nine tenths were seen once. The material sequenced was CD4+ T cells from PBMCs. Receptor source: a human donor with Susac syndrome. Both conserved end residues are part of each CDR3. The D gene is left open where the match is weak. Clone size is not always given. Where it is, it says once, few, many or a class for expanded clones.

>.|.|TRBV6-5|TRBJ1-3
TGTGCCAGCAGTTATCAGAACTCTGAAAACACCATATATTTT
CASSYQNSENTIYF
>.|TRBD1|TRBV28|TRBJ2-1
TGTGCCAGCAGTTCGACTACCGGGACAGGGATCTACAATGAGCAGTTCTTC
CASSSTTGTGIYNEQFF
>once|.|TRBV20-1|TRBJ2-1
TGCAGTACCATCACACCCTACAATGAGCAGTTCTTC
CSTITPYNEQFF
>.|.|TRBV7-2|TRBJ2-3
TGTGCCAGCAGCCAGTTCCAAGATACGCAGTATTTT
CASSQFQDTQYF
>.|TRBD1|TRBV6-5|TRBJ2-7
TGTGCCAGCAGTTACTCGTATACAGGGGGCCACGAGCAGTACTTC
CASSYSYTGGHEQYF
>.|TRBD1|TRBV4-1|TRBJ2-7
TGCGCCAGCAGCCAAGTAGGGACAGGAGGGAAGAAGTACGAGCAGTACTTC
CASSQVGTGGKKYEQYF
>.|TRBD2|TRBV5-4|TRBJ2-5
TGTGCCAGCAGCTTGGGACTAGCCCAAGAGACCCAGTACTTC
CASSLGLAQETQYF
>.|.|TRBV5-4|TRBJ1-3
TGTGCCAGCAGCTTCCAGGCGCAGGGTACCGGAAACACCATATATTTT
CASSFQAQGTGNTIYF
>.|.|TRBV6-1|TRBJ1-6
TGTGCCAGCACCGCGACGGGCGGTAATTCACCCCTCCACTTT
CASTATGGNSPLHF
>.|.|TRBV18|TRBJ2-3
TGTGCCAGCTCACCACGAGTCACCACCAACACAGATACGCAGTATTTT
CASSPRVTTNTDTQYF
>.|.|TRBV3-1|TRBJ1-4
TGTGCCAGCAGCCAAGTGGGCAGGTATTCTGAAAAACTGTTTTTT
CASSQVGRYSEKLFF
>.|TRBD2|TRBV7-8|TRBJ2-1
TGTGCCAGCAGCTACCGACGGAGGACTAGCTCATTCTCGGGTGAGCAGTTCTTC
CASSYRRRTSSFSGEQFF
>.|TRBD1|TRBV18|TRBJ1-5
TGTGCCAGCTCAGGACAGGGGCCCACGTCTGAGCCCCAGCATTTT
CASSGQGPTSEPQHF
>.|TRBD2|TRBV5-1|TRBJ2-3
TGCGCCAGCAGCCGGCGCCGGGAGGGCCGAAGCACAGATACGCAGTATTTT
CASSRRREGRSTDTQYF
>.|TRBD1|TRBV13|TRBJ2-7
TGTGCCAGCAGCTTAATAACCGGGACAGGGGACTACGAGCAGTACTTC
CASSLITGTGDYEQYF
>.|.|TRBV7-2|TRBJ1-3
TGTGCCAGCAGCTTAGTTTACAGCTCTGGAAACACCATATATTTT
CASSLVYSSGNTIYF
>.|.|TRBV7-8|TRBJ2-1
TGTGCCAGCAGCTTTAGGTTTACCTACAATGAGCAGTTCTTC
CASSFRFTYNEQFF
>.|TRBD1|TRBV2|TRBJ2-2
TGTGCCAGCAGGGACAGGGATACCGGGGAGCTGTTTTTT
CASRDRDTGELFF